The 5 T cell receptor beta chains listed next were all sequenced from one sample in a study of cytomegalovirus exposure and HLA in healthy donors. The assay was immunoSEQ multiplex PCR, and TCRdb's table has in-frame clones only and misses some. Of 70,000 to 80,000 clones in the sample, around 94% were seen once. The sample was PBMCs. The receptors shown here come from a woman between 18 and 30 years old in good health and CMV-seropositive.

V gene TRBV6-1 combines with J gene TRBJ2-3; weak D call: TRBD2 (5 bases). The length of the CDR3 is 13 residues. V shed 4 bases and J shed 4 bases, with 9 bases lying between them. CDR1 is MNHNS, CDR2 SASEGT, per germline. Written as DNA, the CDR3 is TGTGCCAGCAGTGTGGTAGCGCCAGATACGCAGTATTTT. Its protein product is CASSVVAPDTQYF.

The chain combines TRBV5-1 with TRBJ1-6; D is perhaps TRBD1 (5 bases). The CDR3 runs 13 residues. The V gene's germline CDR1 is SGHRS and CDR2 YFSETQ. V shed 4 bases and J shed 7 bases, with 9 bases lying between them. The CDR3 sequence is CASSLNRNSPLHF. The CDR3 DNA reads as TGCGCCAGCAGCCTTAACAGGAATTCACCCCTCCACTTT.

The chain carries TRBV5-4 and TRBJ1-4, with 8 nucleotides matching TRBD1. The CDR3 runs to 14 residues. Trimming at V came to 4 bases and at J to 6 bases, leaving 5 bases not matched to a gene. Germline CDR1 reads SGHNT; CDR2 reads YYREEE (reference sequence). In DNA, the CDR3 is TGTGCCAGCAGCGGACAGGGTGGGGATGAAAAACTGTTTTTT. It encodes CASSGQGGDEKLFF. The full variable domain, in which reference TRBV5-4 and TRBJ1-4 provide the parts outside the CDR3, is ETGVTQSPTHLIKTRGQQVTLRCSSQSGHNTVSWYQQALGQGPQFIFQYYREEENGRGNFPPRFSGLQFPNYSSELNVNALELDDSALYLCASSGQGGDEKLFFGSGTQLSVL.

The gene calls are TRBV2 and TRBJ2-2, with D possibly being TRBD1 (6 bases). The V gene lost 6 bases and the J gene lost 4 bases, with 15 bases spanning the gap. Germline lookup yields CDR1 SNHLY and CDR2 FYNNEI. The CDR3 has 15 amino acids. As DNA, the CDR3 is TGTGCCAGCAGCAAGGGCAGGGGAACCACCGGGGAGCTGTTTTTT. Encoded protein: CASSKGRGTTGELFF.

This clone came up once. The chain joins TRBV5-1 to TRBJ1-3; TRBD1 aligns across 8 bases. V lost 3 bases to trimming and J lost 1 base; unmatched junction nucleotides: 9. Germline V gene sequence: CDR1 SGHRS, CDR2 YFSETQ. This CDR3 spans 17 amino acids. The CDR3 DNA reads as TGCGCCAGCAGCTCAGGGGGCGCCTCACTTTCTGGAAACACCATATATTTT. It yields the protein CASSSGGASLSGNTIYF.